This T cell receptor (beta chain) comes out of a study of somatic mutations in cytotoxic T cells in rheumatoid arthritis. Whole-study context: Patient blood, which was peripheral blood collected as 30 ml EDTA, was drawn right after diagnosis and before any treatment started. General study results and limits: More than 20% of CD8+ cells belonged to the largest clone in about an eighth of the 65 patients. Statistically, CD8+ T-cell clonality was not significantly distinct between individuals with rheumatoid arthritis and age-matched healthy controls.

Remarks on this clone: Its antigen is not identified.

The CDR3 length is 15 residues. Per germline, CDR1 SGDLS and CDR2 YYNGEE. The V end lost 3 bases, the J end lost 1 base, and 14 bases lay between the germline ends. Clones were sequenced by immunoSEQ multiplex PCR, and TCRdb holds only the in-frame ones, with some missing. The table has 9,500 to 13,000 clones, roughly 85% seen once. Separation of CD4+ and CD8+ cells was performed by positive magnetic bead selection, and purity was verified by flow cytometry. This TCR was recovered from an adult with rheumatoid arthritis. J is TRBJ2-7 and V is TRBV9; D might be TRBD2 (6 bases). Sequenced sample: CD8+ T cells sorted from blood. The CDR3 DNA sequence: TGTGCCAGCAGCGGTCGGGACTGGGATTCCTACGAGCAGTACTTC. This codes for CASSGRDWDSYEQYF.